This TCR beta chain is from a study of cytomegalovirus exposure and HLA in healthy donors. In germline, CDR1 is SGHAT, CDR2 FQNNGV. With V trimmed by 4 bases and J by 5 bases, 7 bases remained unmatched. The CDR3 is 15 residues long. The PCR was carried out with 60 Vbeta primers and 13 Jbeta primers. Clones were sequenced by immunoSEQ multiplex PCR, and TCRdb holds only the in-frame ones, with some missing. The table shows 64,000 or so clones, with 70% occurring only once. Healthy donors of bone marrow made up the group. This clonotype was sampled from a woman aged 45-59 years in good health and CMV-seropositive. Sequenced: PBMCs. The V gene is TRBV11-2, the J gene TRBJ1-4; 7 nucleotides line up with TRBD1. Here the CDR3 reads CASSSRGQMNEKLFF. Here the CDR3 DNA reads TGTGCCAGCAGCTCAAGGGGGCAGATGAATGAAAAACTGTTTTTT.